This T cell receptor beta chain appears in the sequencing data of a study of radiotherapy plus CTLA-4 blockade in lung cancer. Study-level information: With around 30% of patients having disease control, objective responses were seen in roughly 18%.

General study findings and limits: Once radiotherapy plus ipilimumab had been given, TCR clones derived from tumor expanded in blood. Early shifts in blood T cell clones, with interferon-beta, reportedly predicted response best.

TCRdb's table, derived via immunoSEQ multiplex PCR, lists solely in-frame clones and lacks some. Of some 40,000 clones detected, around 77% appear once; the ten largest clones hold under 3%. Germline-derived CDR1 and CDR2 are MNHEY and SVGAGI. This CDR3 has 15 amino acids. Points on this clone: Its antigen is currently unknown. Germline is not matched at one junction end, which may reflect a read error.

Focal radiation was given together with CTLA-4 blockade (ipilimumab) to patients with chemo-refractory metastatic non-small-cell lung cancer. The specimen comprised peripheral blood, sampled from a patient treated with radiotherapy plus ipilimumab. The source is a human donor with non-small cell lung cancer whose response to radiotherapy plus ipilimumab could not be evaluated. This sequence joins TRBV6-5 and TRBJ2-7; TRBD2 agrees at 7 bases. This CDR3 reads CASSLSGPFSDEQYF. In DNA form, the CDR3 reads TGTGCCAGCAGCCTTAGCGGGCCGTTCTCCGACGAGCAGTACTTC.